This T cell receptor beta chain was sequenced in a study of human T cells and chemical hapten exposure. Study conclusions and caveats: The formation of large CDR3 similarity clusters by expanded TCRs significantly exceeded that of controls.

TCRdb reanalysed the RACE reads using MiXCR and keeps one entry per CDR3 protein. The table shows roughly 74,000 distinct CDR3 sequences, with approximately 32% occurring only once. This clonotype was seen more than once but under ten times. Its antigen is not identified. One end of the junction does not line up with germline, which may come from a read error. The germline V gene has CDR1 MDHEN and CDR2 SYDVKM. This CDR3 spans 12 amino acids. Indicated time point: patch test 1, 2 weeks after DPC sensitization. Treatment here: therapeutic diphenylcyclopropenone sensitization with weekly scalp DPC. Donors were 18 to 70-year-old alopecia patients suitable for DPC.

This TCR came from a middle-aged man with alopecia areata. Some clones in this sample may be carry-over from other donors' samples. The source material was whole blood, sampled in connection with sensitization to the hapten diphenylcyclopropenone (DPC). J is TRBJ1-6 and V is TRBV28; D unclear. The DNA of the CDR3 is TGTGCCAGCAGTGACCCCAGTTCACTCCTCCACTTT. The encoded protein is CASSDPSSLLHF.